Presented here are 4 T cell receptor beta chains from one specimen sequenced in a study of cytomegalovirus exposure and HLA in healthy donors. Assay: immunoSEQ multiplex PCR; the TCRdb copy retains only in-frame clones and omits some. The sample has under 140,000 clones, over 75% seen once. What was sequenced was PBMCs. Receptor source: a woman aged 25 to 45 in good health and CMV-seropositive.

This rearrangement joins TRBV2 to TRBJ2-3; TRBD2 is a possible D gene (5 bases). CDR3 length: 17 residues. Between the trimmed V and J ends, which lost 0 bases and 5 bases, there was a span of 18 bases. CDR1 and CDR2 (germline): SNHLY, FYNNEI. The CDR3 nucleotides are TGTGCCAGCAGTGAAGCGCGCCGAGGGAGTAGTAAAGATACGCAGTATTTT. Residues: CASSEARRGSSKDTQYF.

The V gene is TRBV19, the J gene TRBJ1-1; perhaps TRBD1 as D (5 bases). Germline CDR1 is LNHDA and CDR2 is SQIVND (reference sequence). The CDR3 covers 13 residues. Between the trimmed V and J ends, which lost 7 bases and 5 bases, there was a span of 14 bases. CDR3 DNA: TGTGCCAGTAACTCCGGGGGGGTTACTGAAGCTTTCTTT. This sequence encodes CASNSGGVTEAFF.

The chain employs TRBV4-2 and TRBJ1-1, with 10 positions matching TRBD1. Germline values: CDR1 LGHNA, CDR2 YNFKEQ. This CDR3 spans 15 amino acids. Trimming at V came to 4 bases and at J to 6 bases, leaving 8 bases not matched to a gene. The chain's CDR3 is CASSLETGGPSEAFF. CDR3 bases: TGTGCCAGCAGCCTAGAGACAGGGGGCCCCTCTGAAGCTTTCTTT.

This chain uses TRBV5-6 with TRBJ2-5; 8 bases are shared with TRBD1. The CDR3 extends over 14 amino acids. V lost 0 bases, J lost 7 bases, and 5 bases stayed unmatched. Germline CDR1 and CDR2: SGHDT and YYEEEE. The CDR3 region is CASSLGQGIWTQYF. The CDR3 coding sequence is TGTGCCAGCAGCTTGGGACAGGGGATATGGACCCAGTACTTC.